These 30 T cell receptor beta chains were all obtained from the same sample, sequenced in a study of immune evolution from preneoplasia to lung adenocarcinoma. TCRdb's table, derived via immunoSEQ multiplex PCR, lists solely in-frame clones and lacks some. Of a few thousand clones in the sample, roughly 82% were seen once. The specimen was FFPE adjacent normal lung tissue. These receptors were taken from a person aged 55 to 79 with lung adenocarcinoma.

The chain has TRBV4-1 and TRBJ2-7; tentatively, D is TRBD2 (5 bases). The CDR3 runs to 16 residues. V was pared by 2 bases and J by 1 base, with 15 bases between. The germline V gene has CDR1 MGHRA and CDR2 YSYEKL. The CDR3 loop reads CASSQLGSEDSYEQYF. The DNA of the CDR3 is TGCGCCAGCAGCCAACTTGGCTCGGAGGATTCCTACGAGCAGTACTTC.

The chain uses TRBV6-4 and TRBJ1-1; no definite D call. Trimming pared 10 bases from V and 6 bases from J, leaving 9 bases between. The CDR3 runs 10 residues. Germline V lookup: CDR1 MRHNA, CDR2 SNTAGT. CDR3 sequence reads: CATVFPEAFF. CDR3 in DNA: TGTGCCACCGTCTTTCCTGAAGCTTTCTTT.

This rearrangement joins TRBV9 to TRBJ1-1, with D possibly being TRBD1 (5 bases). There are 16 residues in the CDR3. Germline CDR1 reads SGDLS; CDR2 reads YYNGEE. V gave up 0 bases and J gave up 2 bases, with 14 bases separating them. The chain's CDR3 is CASSVEGTGLNTEAFF. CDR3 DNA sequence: TGTGCCAGCAGCGTAGAGGGGACGGGGCTAAACACTGAAGCTTTCTTT.

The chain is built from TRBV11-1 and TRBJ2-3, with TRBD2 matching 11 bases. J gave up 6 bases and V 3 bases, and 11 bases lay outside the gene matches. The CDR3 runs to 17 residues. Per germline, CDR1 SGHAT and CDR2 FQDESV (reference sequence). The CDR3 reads CASSFLSRLAGSDTQYF. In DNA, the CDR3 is TGTGCCAGCAGCTTCCTGAGTAGACTAGCGGGGTCCGATACGCAGTATTTT.

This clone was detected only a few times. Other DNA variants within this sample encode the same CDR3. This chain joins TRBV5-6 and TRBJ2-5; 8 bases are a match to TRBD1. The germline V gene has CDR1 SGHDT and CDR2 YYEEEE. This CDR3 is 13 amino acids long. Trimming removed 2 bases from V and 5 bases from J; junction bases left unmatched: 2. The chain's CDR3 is CASSLRTGETQYF. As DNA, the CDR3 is TGTGCCAGCAGCTTAAGGACAGGGGAGACCCAGTACTTC.

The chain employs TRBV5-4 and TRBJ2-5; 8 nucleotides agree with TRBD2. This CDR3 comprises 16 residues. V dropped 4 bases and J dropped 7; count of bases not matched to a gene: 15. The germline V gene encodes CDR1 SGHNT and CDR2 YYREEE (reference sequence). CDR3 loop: CASSEGPSGPTGTQYF. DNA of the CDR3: TGTGCCAGCAGCGAAGGTCCTAGCGGGCCCACTGGGACCCAGTACTTC.

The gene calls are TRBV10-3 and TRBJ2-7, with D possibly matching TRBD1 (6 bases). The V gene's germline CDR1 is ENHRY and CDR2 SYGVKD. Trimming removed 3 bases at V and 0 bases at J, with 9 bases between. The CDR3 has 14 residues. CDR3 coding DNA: TGTGCCATCAGTGACCCAGGGGACTCCTACGAGCAGTACTTC. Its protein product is CAISDPGDSYEQYF.

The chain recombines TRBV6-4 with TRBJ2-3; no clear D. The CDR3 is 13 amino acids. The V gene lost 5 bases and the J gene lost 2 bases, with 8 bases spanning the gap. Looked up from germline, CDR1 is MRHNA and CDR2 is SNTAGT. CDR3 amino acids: CASSSSITDTQYF. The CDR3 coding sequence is TGTGCCAGCAGTTCTAGTATCACAGATACGCAGTATTTT.

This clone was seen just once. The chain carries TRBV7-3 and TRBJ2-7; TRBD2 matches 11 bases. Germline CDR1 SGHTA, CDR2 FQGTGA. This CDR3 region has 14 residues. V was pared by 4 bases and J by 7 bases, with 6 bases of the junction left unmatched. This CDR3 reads CASSSTSGAPEQYF. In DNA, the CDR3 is TGTGCCAGCAGCTCGACTAGCGGGGCTCCGGAGCAGTACTTC.

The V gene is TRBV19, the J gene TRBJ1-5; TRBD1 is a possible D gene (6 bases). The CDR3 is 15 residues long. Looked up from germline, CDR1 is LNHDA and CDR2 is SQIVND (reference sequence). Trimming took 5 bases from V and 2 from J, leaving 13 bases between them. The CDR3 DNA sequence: TGTGCCAGTAGTGGGGGGCTGGTCGGCAATCAGCCCCAGCATTTT. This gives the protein CASSGGLVGNQPQHF. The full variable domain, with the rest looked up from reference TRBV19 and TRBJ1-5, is DGGITQSPKYLFRKEGQNVTLSCEQNLNHDAMYWYRQDPGQGLRLIYYSQIVNDFQKGDIAEGYSVSREKKESFPLTVTSAQKNPTAFYLCASSGGLVGNQPQHFGDGTRLSIL.

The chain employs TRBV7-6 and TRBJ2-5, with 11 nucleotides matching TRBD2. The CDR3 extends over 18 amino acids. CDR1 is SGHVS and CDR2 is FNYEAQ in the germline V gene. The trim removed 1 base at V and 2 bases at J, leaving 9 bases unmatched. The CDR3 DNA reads TGTGCCAGCAGCTTAGTAGCGGGAGGGCCTGGTGGTCAAGAGACCCAGTACTTC. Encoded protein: CASSLVAGGPGGQETQYF.

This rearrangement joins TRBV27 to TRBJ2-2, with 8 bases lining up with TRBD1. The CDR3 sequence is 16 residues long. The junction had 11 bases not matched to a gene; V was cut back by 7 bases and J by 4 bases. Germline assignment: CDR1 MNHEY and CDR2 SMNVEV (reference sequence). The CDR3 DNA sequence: TGTGCCAGCAACTACTGGGACAGGTTGCGCACCGGGGAGCTGTTTTTT. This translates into CASNYWDRLRTGELFF.

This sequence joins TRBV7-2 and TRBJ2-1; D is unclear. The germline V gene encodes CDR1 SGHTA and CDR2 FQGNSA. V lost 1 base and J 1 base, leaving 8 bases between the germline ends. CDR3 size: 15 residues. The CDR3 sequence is CASSLVLESYNEQFF. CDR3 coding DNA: TGTGCCAGCAGCTTAGTGCTAGAGTCCTACAATGAGCAGTTCTTC.

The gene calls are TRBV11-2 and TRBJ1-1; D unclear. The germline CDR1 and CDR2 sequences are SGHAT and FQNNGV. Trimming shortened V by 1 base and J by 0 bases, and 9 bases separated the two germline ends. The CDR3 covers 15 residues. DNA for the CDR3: TGTGCCAGCAGCTTAGGCCCAGGCATGAACACTGAAGCTTTCTTT. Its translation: CASSLGPGMNTEAFF.

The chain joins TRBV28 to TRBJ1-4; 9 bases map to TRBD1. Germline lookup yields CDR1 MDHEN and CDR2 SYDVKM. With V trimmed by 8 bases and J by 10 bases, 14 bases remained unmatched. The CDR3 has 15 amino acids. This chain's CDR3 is CASGPTGTGFRKLFF. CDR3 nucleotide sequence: TGTGCCAGCGGTCCCACCGGGACAGGGTTTCGAAAACTGTTTTTT.

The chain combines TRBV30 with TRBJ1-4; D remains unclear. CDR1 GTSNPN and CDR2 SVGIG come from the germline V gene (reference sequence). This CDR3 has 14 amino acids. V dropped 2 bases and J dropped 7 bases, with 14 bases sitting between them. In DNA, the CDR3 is TGTGCCTGGAGTATCCGAGGAGCGCGTGAAAAACTGTTTTTT. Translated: CAWSIRGAREKLFF.

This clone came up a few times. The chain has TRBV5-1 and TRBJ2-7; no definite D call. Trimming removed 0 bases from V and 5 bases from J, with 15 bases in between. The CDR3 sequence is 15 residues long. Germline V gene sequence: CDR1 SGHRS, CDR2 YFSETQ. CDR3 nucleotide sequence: TGCGCCAGCAGCTTGGATGTCATAAACCCCGACGAGCAGTACTTC. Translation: CASSLDVINPDEQYF.

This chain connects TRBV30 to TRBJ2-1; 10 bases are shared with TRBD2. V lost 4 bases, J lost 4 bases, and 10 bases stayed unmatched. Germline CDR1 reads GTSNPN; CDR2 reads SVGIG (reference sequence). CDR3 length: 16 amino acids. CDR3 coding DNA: TGTGCCTGGACTCCCATGAGCGGGGGGGTTTACAATGAGCAGTTCTTC. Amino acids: CAWTPMSGGVYNEQFF.

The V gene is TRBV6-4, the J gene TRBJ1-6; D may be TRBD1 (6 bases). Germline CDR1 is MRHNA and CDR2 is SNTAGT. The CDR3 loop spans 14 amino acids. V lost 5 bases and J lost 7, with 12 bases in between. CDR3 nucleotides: TGTGCCAGCAGTACGGACAGTGGCAATTCACCCCTCCACTTT. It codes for CASSTDSGNSPLHF.

This CDR3 is CSVEQGGLAGVPNEQFF. The CDR3 DNA sequence: TGCAGCGTTGAACAGGGAGGTCTAGCGGGAGTTCCCAATGAGCAGTTCTTC. V gene TRBV29-1 combines with J gene TRBJ2-1; 10 bases fit TRBD2. Looked up from germline, CDR1 is SQVTM and CDR2 is ANQGSEA. CDR3 length: 17 residues. The V segment lost 2 bases and the J segment 6 bases; nucleotides outside the gene matches: 13.

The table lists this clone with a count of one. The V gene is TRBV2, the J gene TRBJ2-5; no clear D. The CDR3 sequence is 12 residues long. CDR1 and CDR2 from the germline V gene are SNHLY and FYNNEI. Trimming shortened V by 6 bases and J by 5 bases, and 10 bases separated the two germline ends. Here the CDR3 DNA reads TGTGCCAGCAGGTTGTACGCGGAGACCCAGTACTTC. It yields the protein CASRLYAETQYF.

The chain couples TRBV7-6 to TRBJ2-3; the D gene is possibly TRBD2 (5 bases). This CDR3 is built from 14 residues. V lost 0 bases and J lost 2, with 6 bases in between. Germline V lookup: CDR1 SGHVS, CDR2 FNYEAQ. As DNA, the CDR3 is TGTGCCAGCAGCTTAGCGGAGGCCACAGATACGCAGTATTTT. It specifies CASSLAEATDTQYF. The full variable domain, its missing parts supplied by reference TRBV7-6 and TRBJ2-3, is GAGVSQSPRYKVTKRGQDVALRCDPISGHVSLYWYRQALGQGPEFLTYFNYEAQQDKSGLPNDRFSAERPEGSISTLTIQRTEQRDSAMYRCASSLAEATDTQYFGPGTRLTVL.

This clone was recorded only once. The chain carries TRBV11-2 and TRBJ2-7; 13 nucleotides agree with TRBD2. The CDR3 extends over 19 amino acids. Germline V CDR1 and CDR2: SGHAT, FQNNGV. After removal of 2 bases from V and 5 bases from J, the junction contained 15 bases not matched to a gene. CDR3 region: CASSLFLHTGLAGDNEQYF. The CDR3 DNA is TGTGCCAGCAGCTTATTCCTACACACTGGACTAGCGGGGGACAACGAGCAGTACTTC.

As DNA, the CDR3 is TGTGCCAGCAGCACAAAACAAGGGACTAGTGTCTACGAGCAGTACTTC. Its translation is CASSTKQGTSVYEQYF. The chain uses TRBV28 and TRBJ2-7; 8 bases map to TRBD2. Germline CDR1 reads MDHEN; CDR2 reads SYDVKM. This CDR3 comprises 16 residues. Germline trimming cut 6 bases from V and 3 bases from J; bases unmatched to any gene: 13.

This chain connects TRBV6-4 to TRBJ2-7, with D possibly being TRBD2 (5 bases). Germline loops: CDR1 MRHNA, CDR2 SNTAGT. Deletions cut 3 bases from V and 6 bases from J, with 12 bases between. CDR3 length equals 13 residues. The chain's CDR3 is CASSEWEGSEQYF. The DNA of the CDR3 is TGTGCCAGCAGTGAGTGGGAAGGGAGCGAGCAGTACTTC.

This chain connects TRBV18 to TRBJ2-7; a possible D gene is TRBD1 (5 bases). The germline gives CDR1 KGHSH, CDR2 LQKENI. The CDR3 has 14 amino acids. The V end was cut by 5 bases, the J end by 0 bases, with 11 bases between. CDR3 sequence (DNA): TGTGCCAGCTCAGGGCAGGGCAGCTCCTACGAGCAGTACTTC. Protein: CASSGQGSSYEQYF. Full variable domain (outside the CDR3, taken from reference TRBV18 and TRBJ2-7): NAGVMQNPRHLVRRRGQEARLRCSPMKGHSHVYWYRQLPEEGLKFMVYLQKENIIDESGMPKERFSAEFPKEGPSILRIQQVVRGDSAAYFCASSGQGSSYEQYFGPGTRLTVT.

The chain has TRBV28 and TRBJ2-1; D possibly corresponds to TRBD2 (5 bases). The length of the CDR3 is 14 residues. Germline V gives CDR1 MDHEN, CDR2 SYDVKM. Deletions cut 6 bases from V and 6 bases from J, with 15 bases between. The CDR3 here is CASSPLTLANEQFF. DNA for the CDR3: TGTGCCAGCAGCCCATTGACCCTAGCCAATGAGCAGTTCTTC.

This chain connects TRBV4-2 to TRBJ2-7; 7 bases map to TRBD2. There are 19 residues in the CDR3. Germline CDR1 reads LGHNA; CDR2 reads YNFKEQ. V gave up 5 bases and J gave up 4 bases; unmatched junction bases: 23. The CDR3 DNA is TGTGCCAGCAGCGCAGTAGGGGCTTCGGGGGGAGGTCGGTTATACGAGCAGTACTTC. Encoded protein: CASSAVGASGGGRLYEQYF.

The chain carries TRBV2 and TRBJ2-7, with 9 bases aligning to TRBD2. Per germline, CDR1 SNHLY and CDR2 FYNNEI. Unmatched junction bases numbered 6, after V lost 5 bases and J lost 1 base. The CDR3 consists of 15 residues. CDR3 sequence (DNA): TGTGCCAGCAGTTTGGGACTAGCTTCGTCCTACGAGCAGTACTTC. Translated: CASSLGLASSYEQYF.

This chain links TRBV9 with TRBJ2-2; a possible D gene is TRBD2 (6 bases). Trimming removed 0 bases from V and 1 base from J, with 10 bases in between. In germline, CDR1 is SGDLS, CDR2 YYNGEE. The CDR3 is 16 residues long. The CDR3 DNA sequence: TGTGCCAGCAGCGTAGGAGGTAGCGGGAACACCGGGGAGCTGTTTTTT. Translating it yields CASSVGGSGNTGELFF.